Following are 25 T cell receptor beta chains from one sample sequenced in a study of post-analysis software for immune sequencing data. Antigens of these TCRs are unknown. Findings and caveats of the study: In patients, about 5 TRBV segments were more frequent than in controls, with TRBV5-6, TRBV5-1 and TRBV20-1 among them.

TCR beta libraries were prepared from cDNA with unique molecular identifiers. TCRdb independently ran MiXCR on the PCR reads; one entry per CDR3 protein. Of some 450,000 distinct CDR3 sequences listed, 40% to 55% are singletons. The material sequenced was blood. These receptors originate from a girl aged 10 to 17 with multiple sclerosis.

The table lists this clonotype with a few counts. This chain connects TRBV12-3 or TRBV12-4 to TRBJ1-2; D is perhaps TRBD1 (5 bases). CDR3 length: 14 residues. Trimming removed 3 bases at V and 3 bases at J, with 11 bases between. For the CDR3, the DNA is TGTGCCAGCAGTTTTTCTGGGGCTGACTATGGCTACACCTTC. It yields the protein CASSFSGADYGYTF.

The J gene is TRBJ1-1, the V gene TRBV11-2; D is undetermined. Trimming removed 5 bases from V and 12 bases from J, with 13 bases in between. The CDR3 runs to 11 residues. In germline, CDR1 is SGHAT, CDR2 FQNNGV. CDR3 in amino acids: CASSRGLGTFF. The DNA of the CDR3 is TGTGCCAGCAGCCGGGGATTGGGGACTTTCTTT.

The rearrangement links TRBV28 to TRBJ2-5; D is unresolved. Matching the DNA end better, TRBJ2-7 makes the J call doubtful. CDR1 and CDR2 (germline): MDHEN, SYDVKM. This CDR3 is built from 14 residues. CDR3: CASSWWAITHEQYF. The CDR3 DNA is TGTGCCAGCAGCTGGTGGGCTATAACCCACGAGCAGTACTTC.

The genes are TRBV28 and TRBJ2-3; maybe TRBD1 (5 bases). Germline CDR1 reads MDHEN; CDR2 reads SYDVKM. V lost 5 bases and J 5 bases, leaving 14 bases between the germline ends. CDR3 length: 14 amino acids. This CDR3 reads CASSPQGFRDTQYF. The CDR3 DNA follows: TGTGCCAGCAGTCCCCAGGGCTTTAGAGATACGCAGTATTTT. Variable domain in full (rest from reference TRBV28 and TRBJ2-3): DVKVTQSSRYLVKRTGEKVFLECVQDMDHENMFWYRQDPGLGLRLIYFSYDVKMKEKGDIPEGYSVSREKKERFSLILESASTNQTSMYLCASSPQGFRDTQYFGPGTRLTVL.

Points on this clonotype: A junction boundary mismatches the germline segment, possibly from a read error. The V call is TRBV7-7, the J call TRBJ2-1, with TRBD1 matching 8 bases. The V gene's germline CDR1 is SSHAT and CDR2 FNYEAQ (reference sequence). The CDR3 length is 14 residues. The CDR3 bases are TGTGCTAGCAGCCCCGGGACAGGCCACAATGAGCAGTTCTTC. It yields the protein CASSPGTGHNEQFF.

The gene calls are TRBV18 and TRBJ2-1; the match to TRBD1 covers 11 bases. The germline V gene encodes CDR1 KGHSH and CDR2 LQKENI. V was pared by 1 base and J by 1 base, with 6 bases of the junction left unmatched. The CDR3 has 18 residues. In DNA form, the CDR3 reads TGTGCCAGCTCACCACAGATCGGGACAGGGGGATCCTACAATGAGCAGTTCTTC. Translating it yields CASSPQIGTGGSYNEQFF. The complete variable domain, with remaining parts taken from reference TRBV18 and TRBJ2-1, reads NAGVMQNPRHLVRRRGQEARLRCSPMKGHSHVYWYRQLPEEGLKFMVYLQKENIIDESGMPKERFSAEFPKEGPSILRIQQVVRGDSAAYFCASSPQIGTGGSYNEQFFGPGTRLTVL.

The genes are TRBV2 and TRBJ2-5; 14 nucleotides agree with TRBD2. The CDR3 contains 15 residues. Trimming removed 6 bases from V and 5 bases from J; junction bases left unmatched: 5. Germline V gene data show CDR1 as SNHLY and CDR2 as FYNNEI. The CDR3, as DNA: TGTGCCAGCAGCGGGACTAGCGGGAGTGGGGAGACCCAGTACTTC. Residues: CASSGTSGSGETQYF.

This clonotype was recorded a few times. This chain links TRBV10-3 with TRBJ2-1; the match to TRBD2 covers 11 bases. V shed 4 bases, J shed 6 bases, and the junction held 11 bases outside the gene matches. This CDR3 contains 17 residues. The V gene's germline CDR1 is ENHRY and CDR2 SYGVKD. CDR3 DNA: TGTGCCATCAGTGGTTCTAGCGGGAGGAAGACACCCAATGAGCAGTTCTTC. This sequence encodes CAISGSSGRKTPNEQFF.

The chain combines TRBV5-1 with TRBJ2-1; D may be TRBD1 (6 bases). The CDR3 sequence is 15 residues long. V was cut by 4 bases and J by 0 bases, with 11 bases left in between. Germline-derived CDR1 and CDR2 are SGHRS and YFSETQ. The CDR3 nucleotides read TGCGCCAGCAGCCCCGGGACACACTCCTACAATGAGCAGTTCTTC. Translating gives CASSPGTHSYNEQFF.

The DNA of the CDR3 is TGCAGTGCTACCTTACAAGGGGACAGTATAGAAGCCCAGCATTTT. Residues: CSATLQGDSIEAQHF. V and J are TRBV20-1 and TRBJ1-5; 7 bases agree with TRBD1. CDR3 size: 15 residues. The trim removed 4 bases at V and 11 bases at J, leaving 17 bases unmatched. Germline CDR1 is DFQATT and CDR2 is SNEGSKA (reference sequence).

The table lists this clonotype with a few counts. The genes are TRBV7-8 and TRBJ2-6; 14 bases align to TRBD2. Germline assignment: CDR1 SGHVS and CDR2 FQNEAQ. The junction had 6 bases not matched to a gene; V was cut back by 5 bases and J by 0 bases. This CDR3 is 19 amino acids long. The DNA of the CDR3 is TGTGCCAGCAGCGCTAGACTAGCGGGAGGGTCCTCTGGGGCCAACGTCCTGACTTTC. Amino acids: CASSARLAGGSSGANVLTF.

The chain uses TRBV27 and TRBJ1-2; 9 bases map to TRBD1. CDR1 is MNHEY and CDR2 is SMNVEV in the germline V gene (reference sequence). Losses at the gene ends were 6 bases for V and 8 bases for J; bases not matched to a gene: 4. CDR3 size: 12 residues. Written as DNA, the CDR3 is TGTGCCAGCAGCACCGGACAGGGGGGCTACACCTTC. Translating it yields CASSTGQGGYTF.

This chain joins TRBV5-6 and TRBJ2-7, with 9 bases aligning to TRBD1. V trimming: 4 bases; J trimming: 7 bases; junction bases outside the gene matches: 12. Germline CDR1 SGHDT, CDR2 YYEEEE. There are 15 residues in the CDR3. CDR3 amino acids: CASSPTAGTGWEQYF. CDR3 DNA sequence: TGTGCCAGCAGCCCCACAGCCGGGACAGGGTGGGAGCAGTACTTC.

V is TRBV21-1 and J is TRBJ1-1; TRBD1, the D gene given by the table, was not confirmed from the DNA. TRBV21-1 is annotated as a pseudogene. CDR3 size: 13 residues. The CDR3 spells CANDRGRDTEAFF. DNA for the CDR3: TGTGCCAACGACAGGGGCAGAGACACTGAAGCTTTCTTT.

This clonotype was detected a few times. The V call is TRBV20-1, the J call TRBJ2-1; tentative D call: TRBD2 (6 bases). CDR3 length equals 14 residues. Deletions cut 4 bases from V and 6 bases from J, with 16 bases between. The germline V gene encodes CDR1 DFQATT and CDR2 SNEGSKA (reference sequence). The CDR3 spells CSAKAGSGFNEQFF. For the CDR3, the DNA is TGCAGTGCTAAGGCGGGGTCGGGTTTCAATGAGCAGTTCTTC.

With respect to this clonotype: Because the CDR3 is missing its conserved closing phenylalanine or tryptophan, this is likely a read error. The chain combines TRBV7-2 with TRBJ2-1; the D gene is possibly TRBD1 (6 bases). V was trimmed by 4 bases and J by 4 bases, leaving 11 bases between them. The CDR3 totals 14 residues. Germline V gene data show CDR1 as SGHTA and CDR2 as FQGNSA. The chain's CDR3 is CASSSVGQYNEQFV. CDR3 sequence (DNA): TGTGCCAGCAGCTCAGTCGGACAGTACAATGAGCAGTTCGTC.

J is TRBJ2-7 and V is TRBV7-9; TRBD1 matches 9 bases. The V gene's germline CDR1 is SEHNR and CDR2 FQNEAQ (reference sequence). V shed 4 bases, J shed 5 bases, and the junction held 9 bases outside the gene matches. CDR3 size: 15 residues. The CDR3 DNA reads TGTGCCAGCAGCTCAACCGGGACAGGGACCCACGAGCAGTACTTC. This codes for CASSSTGTGTHEQYF.

The V call is TRBV20-1, the J call TRBJ1-2, with unresolved D. The CDR3 spans 12 residues. V lost 2 bases, J lost 4 bases, and 8 bases lay in between. Germline V gene data show CDR1 as DFQATT and CDR2 as SNEGSKA (reference sequence). The CDR3 spells CSARPGVYGYTF. CDR3 nucleotides: TGCAGTGCTAGACCGGGAGTCTATGGCTACACCTTC.

This clonotype was detected a few times. The genes are TRBV15 and TRBJ2-6; D may be TRBD2 (5 bases). This CDR3 has 18 amino acids. Germline assignment: CDR1 LNHNV and CDR2 YYDKDF (reference sequence). Trimming took 1 base from V and 0 from J, leaving 13 bases between them. The CDR3 nucleotides are TGTGCCACCAGCAGAGGGGAGTACCTTCCCTCTGGGGCCAACGTCCTGACTTTC. Translation: CATSRGEYLPSGANVLTF.

The chain couples TRBV12-3 or TRBV12-4 to TRBJ2-3, with a tentative D call TRBD1 (5 bases). CDR3 length equals 14 residues. Trimming shortened V by 6 bases and J by 1 base, and 11 bases separated the two germline ends. The CDR3 loop is CASRVGVGTDTQYF. The CDR3 DNA is TGTGCCAGCAGGGTAGGGGTTGGCACAGATACGCAGTATTTT.

V gene TRBV4-1 combines with J gene TRBJ2-1; TRBD2 might be the D (6 bases). Germline V CDR1 and CDR2: MGHRA, YSYEKL. The CDR3 is 16 amino acids. Trimming removed 8 bases from V and 3 bases from J, with 20 bases in between. In nucleotides, the CDR3 is TGCGCCAGCGAACGGGTTCGAGCGGGTATCTACAATGAGCAGTTCTTC. It specifies CASERVRAGIYNEQFF.

This clonotype was detected a few times. The chain couples TRBV28 to TRBJ2-5; 10 bases agree with TRBD1. J lost 5 bases, V lost 6 bases, and 12 bases had no gene match. CDR1 MDHEN and CDR2 SYDVKM come from the germline V gene. This CDR3 contains 16 residues. The CDR3 bases are TGTGCCAGCAGCCCACCGGGACAGGGGCTAAGGGAGACCCAGTACTTC. Translation: CASSPPGQGLRETQYF.

The chain recombines TRBV5-1 with TRBJ2-1; D not certain. The V end was cut by 1 base, the J end by 5 bases, with 10 bases between. CDR1 and CDR2 from the germline V gene are SGHRS and YFSETQ. The CDR3 loop spans 14 amino acids. For the CDR3, the DNA is TGCGCCAGCAGCTTGTGGGCCCGGGACAATGAGCAGTTCTTC. This codes for CASSLWARDNEQFF.

This clonotype showed up just once. The chain joins TRBV7-2 to TRBJ1-2; D is undetermined. Germline lookup yields CDR1 SGHTA and CDR2 FQGNSA. This CDR3 has 14 amino acids. V lost 5 bases to trimming and J lost 2 bases, with 12 bases between them. The CDR3 loop is CASSIGIRNYGYTF. DNA for the CDR3: TGTGCCAGCAGCATAGGGATTCGAAACTATGGCTACACCTTC.

The chain links TRBV5-4 to TRBJ2-1, with a weak D call TRBD2 (5 bases). V lost 4 bases to trimming and J lost 1 base, with 18 bases between them. The CDR3 runs to 17 residues. CDR1 and CDR2 from the germline V gene are SGHNT and YYREEE (reference sequence). The CDR3 reads CASSLHVGTRSYNEQFF. CDR3 sequence (DNA): TGTGCCAGCAGCCTGCACGTTGGAACTAGGTCCTACAATGAGCAGTTCTTC.